Below are 30 T cell receptor beta chains sequenced from a single sample in a study of siplizumab effects on memory and regulatory T cells. Libraries were prepared by immunoSEQ multiplex PCR; TCRdb keeps only in-frame clonotypes and omits some of them. The sample lists around 100,000 clones, 90% to 95% seen once, with around 1.1% in the top ten. Sequencing input: CD4+ T cells sorted from blood. The receptors come from a human donor in good health.

Written as DNA, the CDR3 is TGTGCCAGCAGTCGTAACAGGGGGCGTAATGAAAAACTGTTTTTT. Its protein product is CASSRNRGRNEKLFF. The chain recombines TRBV6-5 with TRBJ1-4, with 9 nucleotides matching TRBD1. V dropped 5 bases and J dropped 4; count of bases not matched to a gene: 5. CDR1 and CDR2 (germline): MNHEY, SVGAGI. The CDR3 is 15 amino acids.

The chain carries TRBV29-1 and TRBJ1-1, with D possibly being TRBD1 (6 bases). The CDR3 spans 13 residues. Trimming removed 4 bases from V and 6 bases from J, with 15 bases in between. Germline V gene lookup returns CDR1 SQVTM and CDR2 ANQGSEA. The CDR3 is CSVVTSWTAEAFF. The CDR3 DNA is TGCAGCGTTGTTACTTCCTGGACAGCTGAAGCTTTCTTT. The variable domain in full, completed from reference TRBV29-1 and TRBJ1-1, reads SAVISQKPSRDICQRGTSLTIQCQVDSQVTMMFWYRQQPGQSLTLIATANQGSEATYESGFVIDKFPISRPNLTFSTLTVSNMSPEDSSIYLCSVVTSWTAEAFFGQGTRLTVV.

The V call is TRBV11-2, the J call TRBJ2-1; possibly TRBD1 for D (6 bases). V lost 2 bases to trimming and J lost 0 bases, with 11 bases between them. From germline, CDR1 is SGHAT and CDR2 FQNNGV. The CDR3 is 16 residues long. The CDR3 bases are TGTGCCAGCAGCTTACTACCGGGACACTCCTACAATGAGCAGTTCTTC. It codes for CASSLLPGHSYNEQFF.

This clone is medium-sized within its sample. The gene calls are TRBV27 and TRBJ2-1, with D unclear. Looked up from germline, CDR1 is MNHEY and CDR2 is SMNVEV (reference sequence). This CDR3 has 14 amino acids. With 3 bases removed from V and 5 bases from J, the gap between germline ends came to 11 bases. In DNA, the CDR3 is TGTGCCAGCAGTTTTACTTTACAGCACAATGAGCAGTTCTTC. Protein: CASSFTLQHNEQFF.

This sequence joins TRBV5-5 and TRBJ2-7; 7 bases fit TRBD1. CDR1 SGHKS and CDR2 YYEKEE come from the germline V gene (reference sequence). The CDR3 has 14 amino acids. The V segment lost 5 bases and the J segment 3 bases; nucleotides outside the gene matches: 8. The CDR3 here is CASSRDRAFYEQYF. The CDR3 bases are TGTGCCAGCAGTCGCGACAGGGCCTTCTACGAGCAGTACTTC.

CDR3 DNA: TGTGCCAGCAGCTTAGCCCGGCTGGGGGAGCAGTTCTTC. Translation gives CASSLARLGEQFF. The chain has TRBV7-2 and TRBJ2-1; D is undetermined. Germline-derived CDR1 and CDR2 are SGHTA and FQGNSA. Trimming pared 0 bases from V and 10 bases from J, leaving 10 bases between. This CDR3 has 13 residues.

The J gene is TRBJ1-5, the V gene TRBV4-1; a possible D gene is TRBD1 (5 bases). The CDR3 runs to 16 residues. Germline V gives CDR1 MGHRA, CDR2 YSYEKL. Trimming took 0 bases from V and 4 from J, leaving 13 bases between them. The CDR3 spells CASSQDRDVLNQPQHF. The CDR3 DNA follows: TGCGCCAGCAGCCAAGATCGGGACGTTTTAAATCAGCCCCAGCATTTT.

The rearrangement joins TRBV9 to TRBJ2-1; D possibly corresponds to TRBD2 (5 bases). Germline values: CDR1 SGDLS, CDR2 YYNGEE. V gave up 3 bases and J gave up 2 bases, with 9 bases separating them. The CDR3 spans 14 residues. As DNA, the CDR3 is TGTGCCAGCAGCGCCAGCGGACCCTACAATGAGCAGTTCTTC. This sequence encodes CASSASGPYNEQFF.

The rearrangement uses TRBV11-2 and TRBJ2-7; 9 bases are shared with TRBD2. Germline loops: CDR1 SGHAT, CDR2 FQNNGV. The CDR3 totals 17 residues. V gave up 2 bases and J gave up 7 bases; unmatched junction bases: 15. CDR3: CASSLFSGSGGQGEQYF. In DNA, the CDR3 is TGTGCCAGCAGCTTATTTTCTGGTAGCGGGGGTCAAGGGGAGCAGTACTTC.

The chain couples TRBV2 to TRBJ2-6; maybe TRBD2 (7 bases). The CDR3 runs 14 residues. Germline loops: CDR1 SNHLY, CDR2 FYNNEI. The ends were cut back, 11 bases at V and 4 bases at J, with 15 bases in the middle. The CDR3 loop reads CAGGRGTGANVLTF. DNA of the CDR3: TGTGCCGGAGGGAGGGGGACAGGGGCCAACGTCCTGACTTTC. Full variable domain (outside the CDR3, taken from reference TRBV2 and TRBJ2-6): EPEVTQTPSHQVTQMGQEVILRCVPISNHLYFYWYRQILGQKVEFLVSFYNNEISEKSEIFDDQFSVERPDGSNFTLKIRSTKLEDSAMYFCAGGRGTGANVLTFGAGSRLTVL.

The chain employs TRBV18 and TRBJ2-3; no definite D call. From germline, CDR1 is KGHSH and CDR2 LQKENI. V dropped 2 bases and J dropped 3 bases, with 6 bases sitting between them. There are 13 residues in the CDR3. CDR3 sequence reads: CASSPSGTDTQYF. CDR3 coding DNA: TGTGCCAGCTCACCATCCGGGACAGATACGCAGTATTTT.

The rearrangement uses TRBV5-6 and TRBJ2-1; the D gene is possibly TRBD1 (5 bases). V was trimmed by 4 bases and J by 3 bases, leaving 11 bases between them. The CDR3 covers 14 residues. Germline-derived CDR1 and CDR2 are SGHDT and YYEEEE. The CDR3 DNA reads as TGTGCCAGCAGCGTACAGGAATACTACAATGAGCAGTTCTTC. It yields the protein CASSVQEYYNEQFF. Drawing the rest from reference TRBV5-6 and TRBJ2-1, the complete variable domain is DAGVTQSPTHLIKTRGQQVTLRCSPKSGHDTVSWYQQALGQGPQFIFQYYEEEERQRGNFPDRFSGHQFPNYSSELNVNALLLGDSALYLCASSVQEYYNEQFFGPGTRLTVL.

The chain combines TRBV5-5 with TRBJ1-5; TRBD1 matches at 7 bases. CDR1 is SGHKS and CDR2 is YYEKEE in the germline V gene (reference sequence). Trimming cost V 0 bases and J 5 bases; bases outside gene matches: 14. The CDR3 loop spans 18 amino acids. The CDR3 DNA reads as TGTGCCAGCAGCTTGGGACCGGGACAGTCAGGTGGGGATCAGCCCCAGCATTTT. Translated, it gives CASSLGPGQSGGDQPQHF.

This chain links TRBV4-1 with TRBJ1-2, with D maybe TRBD1 (5 bases). V was clipped by 6 bases and J by 4 bases, with 21 bases between them. Germline lookup yields CDR1 MGHRA and CDR2 YSYEKL. The CDR3 has 16 amino acids. The CDR3 sequence is CASRPITSGRGYGYTF. The CDR3 DNA reads TGCGCCAGCAGGCCCATCACGTCAGGGAGGGGCTATGGCTACACCTTC.

This clone has just one count. The rearrangement uses TRBV19 and TRBJ2-5, with a weak D call TRBD2 (5 bases). The CDR3 length is 13 residues. The V gene's germline CDR1 is LNHDA and CDR2 SQIVND (reference sequence). With 3 bases removed from V and 9 bases from J, the gap between germline ends came to 14 bases. This chain's CDR3 is CASSMGARVSQYF. The CDR3 bases are TGTGCCAGTAGTATGGGAGCCCGGGTGTCCCAGTACTTC.

J is TRBJ2-7 and V is TRBV29-1; TRBD2 agrees at 9 bases. The V and J ends lost 0 bases and 5 bases, in that order; junction bases with no gene match: 11. This CDR3 has 16 amino acids. Germline V lookup: CDR1 SQVTM, CDR2 ANQGSEA. The CDR3 spells CSVEDPTSGRIHEQYF. The CDR3 DNA reads TGCAGCGTTGAAGACCCCACGAGCGGGAGGATCCACGAGCAGTACTTC.

The chain combines TRBV18 with TRBJ2-5, with unresolved D. V was cut by 6 bases and J by 5 bases, with 16 bases left in between. CDR3 length equals 14 residues. Germline-derived CDR1 and CDR2 are KGHSH and LQKENI. CDR3 sequence reads: CASSSDTVRETQYF. CDR3 DNA sequence: TGTGCCAGCTCTTCAGACACAGTGCGGGAGACCCAGTACTTC.

The rearrangement joins TRBV18 to TRBJ1-5, with D perhaps matching TRBD1 (6 bases). This CDR3 is built from 13 residues. Trimming took off 6 bases at V and 4 bases at J, with 10 bases between the two ends. The V gene's germline CDR1 is KGHSH and CDR2 LQKENI. The CDR3 loop reads CASSTGDNQPQHF. As DNA, the CDR3 is TGTGCCAGCTCGACAGGAGATAATCAGCCCCAGCATTTT.

The chain has TRBV5-1 and TRBJ2-2, with D perhaps matching TRBD1 or TRBD2 (5 bases each). The CDR3 covers 13 residues. Trimming removed 4 bases at V and 3 bases at J, with 7 bases between. CDR1 is SGHRS, CDR2 YFSETQ, per germline. CDR3 nucleotides: TGCGCCAGCAGCCGAGGGGACACCGGGGAGCTGTTTTTT. This encodes CASSRGDTGELFF.

This sequence joins TRBV28 and TRBJ2-3; D gene unclear. Between the trimmed V and J ends, which lost 7 bases and 2 bases, there was a span of 13 bases. There are 14 residues in the CDR3. Germline CDR1 is MDHEN and CDR2 is SYDVKM. In DNA, the CDR3 is TGTGCCAGCAAGGCCCACAGAAACACAGATACGCAGTATTTT. Translation: CASKAHRNTDTQYF.

The chain uses TRBV1 and TRBJ2-7. TRBV1 is given as a pseudogene. This CDR3 has 14 residues. In DNA form, the CDR3 reads TGCACCAGGATGGCGATCAGGAGCTCCTACGAGCAGTACTTC. Its translation is CTRMAIRSSYEQYF.

The chain couples TRBV28 to TRBJ2-5, with D possibly TRBD2 on 5 matching bases. This CDR3 has 14 amino acids. CDR1 and CDR2 (germline): MDHEN, SYDVKM. V was trimmed by 6 bases and J by 2 bases, leaving 13 bases between them. This CDR3 is CASRMADYQETQYF. Written as DNA, the CDR3 is TGTGCCAGCAGGATGGCAGACTATCAAGAGACCCAGTACTTC.

Of note for this clone: This CDR3 is missing its conserved last phenylalanine or tryptophan, likely due to a read error. The chain employs TRBV11-2 and TRBJ2-7, with TRBD1 identical over 9 bases. This CDR3 contains 13 residues. Trimming at V came to 5 bases and at J to 2 bases, leaving 1 base not matched to a gene. CDR1 SGHAT and CDR2 FQNNGV come from the germline V gene. The CDR3 sequence is CASSGQGTYEQYL. Written as DNA, the CDR3 is TGTGCCAGCAGCGGACAGGGGACCTACGAGCAGTACCTC.

The genes are TRBV6-5 and TRBJ1-1; 9 bases agree with TRBD1. The germline V gene has CDR1 MNHEY and CDR2 SVGAGI. The V and J ends lost 2 bases and 8 bases, in that order; junction bases with no gene match: 3. CDR3 size: 13 residues. The CDR3 is CASSYMGTGEAFF. DNA for the CDR3: TGTGCCAGCAGTTACATGGGGACAGGGGAAGCTTTCTTT.

J is TRBJ2-7 and V is TRBV5-1; no firm D call. The length of the CDR3 is 14 residues. The germline gives CDR1 SGHRS, CDR2 YFSETQ. Trimming took 0 bases from V and 2 from J, leaving 9 bases between them. CDR3 in DNA: TGCGCCAGCAGCTTGGTGGGCAGCCCCTACGAGCAGTACTTC. It encodes CASSLVGSPYEQYF.

The chain employs TRBV7-8 and TRBJ2-7; D not certain. V lost 2 bases and J lost 0, with 11 bases in between. CDR3 length: 15 residues. Germline-derived CDR1 and CDR2 are SGHVS and FQNEAQ. The CDR3 DNA reads as TGTGCCAGCAGCTTAATGGTCGCCTACTCCTACGAGCAGTACTTC. Its translation is CASSLMVAYSYEQYF.

The chain carries TRBV11-3 and TRBJ1-5; D is unclear. The germline V gene encodes CDR1 SGHNT and CDR2 YENEEA. The germline V and J ends were trimmed by 5 bases and 9 bases, with 11 bases remaining between them. The CDR3 contains 12 residues. The CDR3 bases are TGTGCCAGCAGCCATGCGCCCCCGCCCCAGCATTTT. Its protein product is CASSHAPPPQHF.

This clone was counted between two and nine times. CDR3 DNA: TGTGCCAGCACAGAGCTTAGCACAGATACGCAGTATTTT. Its translation is CASTELSTDTQYF. The gene calls are TRBV7-9 and TRBJ2-3, with D unclear. CDR3 length: 13 amino acids. The V gene's germline CDR1 is SEHNR and CDR2 FQNEAQ (reference sequence). V was shortened by 7 bases and J by 0 bases, with 8 bases between the two germline ends.

The chain has TRBV7-3 and TRBJ2-7; 7 bases agree with TRBD2. The CDR3 is 14 amino acids. Germline V gene data show CDR1 as SGHTA and CDR2 as FQGTGA. V gave up 2 bases and J gave up 4 bases; unmatched junction bases: 5. CDR3 in amino acids: CASSLAGVGYEQYF. CDR3 nucleotide sequence: TGTGCCAGCAGCTTAGCGGGAGTCGGTTACGAGCAGTACTTC.

The J gene is TRBJ2-7, the V gene TRBV10-3; the D gene could be TRBD1 or TRBD2 (5 bases each). V was pared by 4 bases and J by 4 bases, with 11 bases between. The CDR3 contains 13 residues. CDR1 and CDR2 from the germline V gene are ENHRY and SYGVKD. This CDR3 is CAISVGEKYEQYF. Here the CDR3 DNA reads TGTGCCATCAGTGTGGGGGAAAAATACGAGCAGTACTTC.